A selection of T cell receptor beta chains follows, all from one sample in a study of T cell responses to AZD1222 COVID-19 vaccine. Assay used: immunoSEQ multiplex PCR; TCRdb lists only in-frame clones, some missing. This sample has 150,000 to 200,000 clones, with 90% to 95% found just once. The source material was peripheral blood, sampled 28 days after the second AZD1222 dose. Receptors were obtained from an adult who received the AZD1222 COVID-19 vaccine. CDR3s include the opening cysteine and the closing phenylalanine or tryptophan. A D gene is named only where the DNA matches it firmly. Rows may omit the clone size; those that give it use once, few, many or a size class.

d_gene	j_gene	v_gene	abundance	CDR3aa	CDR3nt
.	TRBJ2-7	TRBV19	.	CASSIITRGSEQYF	TGTGCCAGTAGTATTATTACTCGAGGAAGCGAGCAGTACTTC
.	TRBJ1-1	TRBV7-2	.	CASSLGGVNTEAFF	TGTGCCAGCAGCTTAGGAGGGGTGAACACTGAAGCTTTCTTT
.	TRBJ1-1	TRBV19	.	CASSIWAASTEAFF	TGTGCCAGTAGTATTTGGGCAGCAAGCACTGAAGCTTTCTTT
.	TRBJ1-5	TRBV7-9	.	CASSLAGSNQPQHF	TGTGCCAGCAGCTTAGCGGGTAGCAATCAGCCCCAGCATTTT
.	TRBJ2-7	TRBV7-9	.	CASSLAGGDWVQYF	TGTGCCAGCAGCTTAGCCGGGGGTGACTGGGTGCAGTACTTC
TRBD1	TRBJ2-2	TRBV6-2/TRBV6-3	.	CASSGQANTGELFF	TGTGCCAGCAGTGGACAGGCCAACACCGGGGAGCTGTTTTTT
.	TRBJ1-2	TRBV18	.	CASSPRQDANYGYTF	TGTGCCAGCTCGCCTCGACAGGACGCCAACTATGGCTACACCTTC
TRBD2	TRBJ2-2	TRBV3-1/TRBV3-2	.	CASSLLGGAAGELFF	TGTGCCAGCAGTTTGCTCGGGGGGGCAGCCGGGGAGCTGTTTTTT
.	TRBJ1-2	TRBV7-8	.	CASSLRINYGYTF	TGTGCCAGCAGCTTAAGGATAAACTATGGCTACACCTTC
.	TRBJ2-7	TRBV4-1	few	CASSLGPGDPYEQYF	TGCGCCAGCAGCCTTGGGCCAGGGGACCCCTACGAGCAGTACTTC
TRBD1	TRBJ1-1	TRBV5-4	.	CASSGNRGMNTEAFF	TGTGCCAGCAGCGGGAACAGGGGCATGAACACTGAAGCTTTCTTT
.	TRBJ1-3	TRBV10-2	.	CASLSSSGNTIYF	TGCGCCAGCCTTTCCTCCTCTGGAAACACCATATATTTT
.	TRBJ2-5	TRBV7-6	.	CASSQPDMLSGETQYF	TGTGCCAGCAGCCAACCGGACATGCTTTCTGGAGAGACCCAGTACTTC
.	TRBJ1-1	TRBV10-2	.	CASSERARNTEAFF	TGCGCCAGCAGTGAAAGAGCGCGGAACACTGAAGCTTTCTTT
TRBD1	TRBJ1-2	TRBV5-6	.	CASSPLGQGYYGYTF	TGTGCCAGCAGCCCCCTCGGACAGGGATACTATGGCTACACCTTC
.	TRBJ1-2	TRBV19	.	CASTPDSDYGYTF	TGTGCCAGTACCCCGGACAGTGACTATGGCTACACCTTC
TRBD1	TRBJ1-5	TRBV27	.	CASSPGQGNQPQHF	TGTGCCAGCAGCCCGGGACAGGGGAATCAGCCCCAGCATTTT
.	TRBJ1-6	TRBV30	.	CAVGDDHSPLHF	TGTGCCGTAGGGGATGACCATTCACCCCTCCACTTT
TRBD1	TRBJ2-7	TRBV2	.	CASSFDRVEWVSEQYF	TGTGCCAGCAGCTTCGACAGGGTAGAATGGGTCTCCGAGCAGTACTTC